The 21 T cell receptor beta chains listed next were all sequenced from one sample in a study of PD-1 blockade in mismatch repair-deficient tumors. Only in-frame clones appear in the TCRdb table, and some are missing; sequencing was by immunoSEQ multiplex PCR. The sample holds under 85,000 clones, around 73% seen once. Sequencing used peripheral blood, obtained 2 weeks after starting pembrolizumab. Every receptor here comes from an adult with mismatch repair-deficient cancer.

The sample holds one count of this clone. This chain uses TRBV6-1 with TRBJ1-1; no clear D gene. The CDR3 is 12 amino acids. CDR1 is MNHNS, CDR2 SASEGT, per germline. Trimming removed 5 bases from V and 4 bases from J, with 8 bases in between. Written as DNA, the CDR3 is TGTGCCAGCAGTAGGGTGGCCACTGAAGCTTTCTTT. This translates into CASSRVATEAFF.

This chain uses TRBV10-3 with TRBJ2-2, with D maybe TRBD1 (6 bases). V lost 4 bases and J lost 1, with 7 bases in between. Germline values: CDR1 ENHRY, CDR2 SYGVKD. The CDR3 has 14 residues. The CDR3 DNA reads as TGTGCCATCAGTGCGGACAGGAACACCGGGGAGCTGTTTTTT. Its protein product is CAISADRNTGELFF.

In this sample, this clone turned up a few times. The chain couples TRBV30 to TRBJ1-2; TRBD1 matches at 8 bases. Germline loops: CDR1 GTSNPN, CDR2 SVGIG (reference sequence). The CDR3 has 13 residues. With V trimmed by 2 bases and J by 8 bases, 7 bases remained unmatched. This CDR3 reads CAWSPDRVHGYTF. As DNA, the CDR3 is TGTGCCTGGAGTCCGGACAGGGTGCACGGCTACACCTTC. The complete variable domain, with remaining parts taken from reference TRBV30 and TRBJ1-2, reads SQTIHQWPATLVQPVGSPLSLECTVEGTSNPNLYWYRQAAGRGLQLLFYSVGIGQISSEVPQNLSASRPQDRQFILSSKKLLLSDSGFYLCAWSPDRVHGYTFGSGTRLTVV.

The chain has TRBV27 and TRBJ1-1; a possible D gene is TRBD1 (6 bases). Looked up from germline, CDR1 is MNHEY and CDR2 is SMNVEV (reference sequence). The CDR3 is 15 residues long. Trimming removed 5 bases at V and 0 bases at J, with 13 bases between. CDR3: CASSPGQKMNTEAFF. CDR3 in DNA: TGTGCCAGCAGTCCCGGACAGAAAATGAACACTGAAGCTTTCTTT.

The rearrangement joins TRBV9 to TRBJ1-2; D is unclear. Between the trimmed V and J ends, which lost 4 bases and 5 bases, there was a span of 9 bases. The CDR3 sequence is 12 residues long. The germline V gene has CDR1 SGDLS and CDR2 YYNGEE. The CDR3: CASSRPTYGYTF. The CDR3 nucleotides are TGTGCCAGCAGCCGACCGACATATGGCTACACCTTC.

A single count supports this clone. DNA for the CDR3: TGTGCCTGGAGTGCGTGGGGGAGTGCGTACAATGAGCAGTTCTTC. Residues: CAWSAWGSAYNEQFF. This chain links TRBV30 with TRBJ2-1; D possibly matches TRBD1 or TRBD2 (5 bases each). Germline-derived CDR1 and CDR2 are GTSNPN and SVGIG (reference sequence). This CDR3 has 15 residues. The V gene lost 1 base and the J gene lost 4 bases, with 14 bases spanning the gap. The entire variable domain, with the rest obtained from reference TRBV30 and TRBJ2-1, is as follows: SQTIHQWPATLVQPVGSPLSLECTVEGTSNPNLYWYRQAAGRGLQLLFYSVGIGQISSEVPQNLSASRPQDRQFILSSKKLLLSDSGFYLCAWSAWGSAYNEQFFGPGTRLTVL.

The chain couples TRBV7-6 to TRBJ1-3; D perhaps matches TRBD1 (5 bases). Trimming took off 2 bases at V and 4 bases at J, with 15 bases between the two ends. This CDR3 has 16 residues. The germline gives CDR1 SGHVS, CDR2 FNYEAQ. This CDR3 reads CASSLTPQGLGNTIYF. The CDR3 DNA is TGTGCCAGCAGCTTAACCCCCCAGGGACTCGGAAACACCATATATTTT.

The chain is built from TRBV29-1 and TRBJ2-3; 14 bases match TRBD2. The V gene end was trimmed by 3 bases and the J gene end by 7 bases; junction bases not matched to a gene: 6. The CDR3 has 15 residues. Germline-derived CDR1 and CDR2 are SQVTM and ANQGSEA. The CDR3 bases are TGCAGCGTTGAGGGACTAGCGGGAGTGGGAAATACGCAGTATTTT. Translated, it gives CSVEGLAGVGNTQYF.

The J gene is TRBJ2-3, the V gene TRBV11-2, with 8 bases that match TRBD1. The germline gives CDR1 SGHAT, CDR2 FQNNGV. This CDR3 spans 16 amino acids. The V gene end was trimmed by 5 bases and the J gene end by 1 base; junction bases not matched to a gene: 8. The CDR3 spells CASSRSGTGGTDTQYF. CDR3 sequence (DNA): TGTGCCAGCAGCCGATCCGGGACAGGAGGCACAGATACGCAGTATTTT.

V is TRBV19 and J is TRBJ1-1; 7 nucleotides align to TRBD1. The ends lost 10 bases at V and 1 base at J; junction bases unmatched: 3. CDR3 length: 12 residues. Germline values: CDR1 LNHDA, CDR2 SQIVND (reference sequence). The chain's CDR3 is CATGQENTEAFF. CDR3 DNA sequence: TGTGCCACAGGACAGGAGAACACTGAAGCTTTCTTT.

The CDR3 region is CASSPPGLEAGELFF. CDR3 bases: TGTGCCAGCAGCCCCCCGGGACTAGAGGCCGGGGAGCTGTTTTTT. The chain recombines TRBV28 with TRBJ2-2; 8 bases map to TRBD2. The CDR3 contains 15 residues. The trim removed 6 bases at V and 6 bases at J, leaving 9 bases unmatched. CDR1 is MDHEN and CDR2 is SYDVKM in the germline V gene.

The J gene is TRBJ2-1, the V gene TRBV2; 7 bases agree with TRBD2. Germline V CDR1 and CDR2: SNHLY, FYNNEI. The CDR3 has 14 residues. Trimming removed 7 bases from V and 7 bases from J; junction bases left unmatched: 10. CDR3 DNA sequence: TGTGCCAGCACCGAAGCGGGACCCGTAAATGAGCAGTTCTTC. Amino acids: CASTEAGPVNEQFF.

The gene calls are TRBV10-3 and TRBJ2-1; 10 nucleotides align to TRBD2. CDR1 and CDR2 (germline): ENHRY, SYGVKD. The CDR3 sequence is 18 residues long. V was pared by 0 bases and J by 7 bases, with 12 bases of the junction left unmatched. This CDR3 is CAISESGSRLAGSNEQFF. As DNA, the CDR3 is TGTGCCATCAGTGAGTCTGGCAGCCGACTAGCGGGTTCTAATGAGCAGTTCTTC.

The V gene is TRBV30, the J gene TRBJ2-1; D assignment may be TRBD1 or TRBD2 (5 bases each). Per the germline V gene, CDR1 is GTSNPN and CDR2 is SVGIG (reference sequence). The germline V and J ends were trimmed by 5 bases and 6 bases, with 11 bases remaining between them. The CDR3 contains 12 residues. CDR3 loop: CAWGPGSNEQFF. In nucleotides, the CDR3 is TGTGCCTGGGGCCCAGGGAGCAATGAGCAGTTCTTC.

V gene TRBV10-1 combines with J gene TRBJ2-2; a weak D match, TRBD2 (5 bases). Germline lookup yields CDR1 WNHNN and CDR2 SYGVQD (reference sequence). The V end was cut by 3 bases, the J end by 7 bases, with 18 bases between. CDR3 length: 16 residues. The CDR3 loop reads CASSDQSAPRDGELFF. In DNA, the CDR3 is TGCGCCAGCAGTGATCAATCGGCACCACGGGACGGGGAGCTGTTTTTT.

This chain connects TRBV5-4 to TRBJ2-5; TRBD2 might be the D (5 bases). CDR1 and CDR2 from the germline V gene are SGHNT and YYREEE (reference sequence). V dropped 0 bases and J dropped 5 bases, with 17 bases sitting between them. The CDR3 is 16 amino acids. The DNA for the CDR3 is TGTGCCAGCAGCTTGGATGGACTCGAATTAGGGGAGACCCAGTACTTC. As protein: CASSLDGLELGETQYF. Combining the CDR3 with reference TRBV5-4 and TRBJ2-5 gives the whole variable domain ETGVTQSPTHLIKTRGQQVTLRCSSQSGHNTVSWYQQALGQGPQFIFQYYREEENGRGNFPPRFSGLQFPNYSSELNVNALELDDSALYLCASSLDGLELGETQYFGPGTRLLVL.

This clone was found a few times. The chain combines TRBV19 with TRBJ1-2; D remains ambiguous. The CDR3 loop spans 12 amino acids. V was trimmed by 5 bases and J by 5 bases, leaving 9 bases between them. Per germline, CDR1 LNHDA and CDR2 SQIVND (reference sequence). In DNA, the CDR3 is TGTGCCAGTAGTTTTGGGGTTTATGGCTACACCTTC. Translated: CASSFGVYGYTF.

The chain recombines TRBV7-9 with TRBJ1-4, with D perhaps matching TRBD1 (5 bases). The ends were cut back, 4 bases at V and 0 bases at J, with 12 bases in the middle. Germline V lookup: CDR1 SEHNR, CDR2 FQNEAQ (reference sequence). This CDR3 is built from 16 residues. This CDR3 reads CASSYPRGATNEKLFF. The CDR3 nucleotides are TGTGCCAGCAGCTACCCCCGGGGGGCAACTAATGAAAAACTGTTTTTT.

This clone appeared once. The V call is TRBV5-4, the J call TRBJ2-2, with D unresolved. In germline, CDR1 is SGHNT, CDR2 YYREEE (reference sequence). Trimming cost V 0 bases and J 7 bases, with 7 bases left between them. The CDR3 length is 13 residues. The CDR3 here is CASSLDRVGELFF. In DNA, the CDR3 is TGTGCCAGCAGCTTGGATCGAGTCGGGGAGCTGTTTTTT.

This clone has just a few counts. One end of the junction does not line up with germline, which may come from a read error. The DNA of the CDR3 is TGTGCTAGCAGCTTAGGACAGTACAATGAGCAGTTCTTC. It codes for CASSLGQYNEQFF. The V gene is TRBV7-7, the J gene TRBJ2-1, with D tentatively TRBD1 (6 bases). The V gene's germline CDR1 is SSHAT and CDR2 FNYEAQ (reference sequence). The CDR3 runs 13 residues. Looking up the rest from reference TRBV7-7 and TRBJ2-1 gives the full variable domain: GAGVSQSPRYKVTKRGQDVTLRCDPISSHATLYWYQQALGQGPEFLTYFNYEAQPDKSGLPSDRFSAERPEGSISTLTIQRTEQRDSAMYRCASSLGQYNEQFFGPGTRLTVL.

The V call is TRBV4-3, the J call TRBJ2-1, with TRBD1 identical over 9 bases. Germline values: CDR1 LGHNA, CDR2 YSLEER. The CDR3 runs 15 residues. V trimming: 1 base; J trimming: 4 bases; junction bases outside the gene matches: 2. Written as DNA, the CDR3 is TGCGCCAGCAGCCAAGGAGACAGGGGGTACAATGAGCAGTTCTTC. Translating gives CASSQGDRGYNEQFF.